This record looks at one T cell receptor (beta chain) sequence and its context. The sample belongs to a study of low-dose radiotherapy and immunotherapy resistance in tumors. About the study: With 1 Gy per fraction every two weeks, Cohort 2 accumulated 13 Gy across 26 weeks.

Time point described: before trial treatment. Advanced solid tumors lacking tumor-infiltrating lymphocytes were present in eligible patients. The V and J ends lost 5 bases and 5 bases respectively, with 18 bases between them. Germline-derived CDR1 and CDR2 are SNHLY and FYNNEI. This CDR3 has 15 residues. Gene-specific TRAV and TRBV primers were used for first-strand cDNA, covering alpha and beta chains. The PCR that amplified TCRs ran for around 20 cycles, relying on a constant-region primer and a V-primer adapter. One entry per CDR3 protein, called by TCRdb with MiXCR from the reads. The sample has 80,000 to 90,000 distinct CDR3 sequences, roughly a sixth seen once; the top ten hold 2.5% to 3.5%.

The starting material was PBMCs, obtained before treatment. V is TRBV2 and J is TRBJ2-5; D is perhaps TRBD1 (6 bases). The TCR was taken from a male donor with prostate cancer. CDR3 sequence (DNA): TGTGCCAGCAGTACGGGTAGCAGGGGTCCGGAGACCCAGTACTTC. Translating gives CASSTGSRGPETQYF.